The clone carrying this T cell receptor (beta chain) was detected only a few times. The data are from a study of T-cell memory formation after mild COVID-19. TCRdb called the 5' RACE reads again in MiXCR, with one record for every CDR3 protein. The table includes hundreds of thousands of distinct CDR3 sequences, around 21% detected once. Per the germline V gene, CDR1 is LGHDT and CDR2 is YNNKEL (reference sequence). Trimming took 4 bases from V and 5 from J, leaving 11 bases between them. This CDR3 has 14 amino acids. The source of this sequence is an adult woman who had mild COVID-19 (a few samples of this study predate the infection). Cell type and time point are not known. The genes are TRBV3-1 and TRBJ2-2; D remains unclear. The sample was PBMCs or a T cell subset sorted from them (not recorded which). The CDR3 DNA is TGTGCCAGCAGCCCAAGACTTTCGACCGGGGAGCTGTTTTTT. It yields the protein CASSPRLSTGELFF.